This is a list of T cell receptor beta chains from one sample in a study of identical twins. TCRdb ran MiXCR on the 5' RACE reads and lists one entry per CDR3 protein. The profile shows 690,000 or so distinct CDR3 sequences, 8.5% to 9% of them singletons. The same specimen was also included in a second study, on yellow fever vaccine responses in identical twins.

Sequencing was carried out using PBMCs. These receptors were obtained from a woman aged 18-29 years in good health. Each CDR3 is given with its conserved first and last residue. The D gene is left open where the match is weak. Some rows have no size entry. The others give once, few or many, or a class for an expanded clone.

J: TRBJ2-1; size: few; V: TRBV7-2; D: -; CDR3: CASSLGFLVYNEQFF; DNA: TGTGCCAGCAGCTTAGGTTTCCTGGTCTACAATGAGCAGTTCTTC
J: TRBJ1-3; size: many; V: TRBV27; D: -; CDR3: CASSRQSSSGNTIYF; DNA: TGTGCCAGCAGTCGACAGTCCAGCTCTGGAAACACCATATATTTT
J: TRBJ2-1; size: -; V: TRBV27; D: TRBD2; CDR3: CASSHSTSDYNEQFF; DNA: TGTGCCAGCAGTCATTCGACTAGCGACTACAATGAGCAGTTCTTC
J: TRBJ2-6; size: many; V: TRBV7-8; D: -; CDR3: CASSLGISGANVLTF; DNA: TGTGCCAGCAGCTTAGGAATATCTGGGGCCAACGTCCTGACTTTC
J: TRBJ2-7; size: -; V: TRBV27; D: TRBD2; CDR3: CASSLFSGGPYEQYF; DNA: TGTGCCAGCAGTTTATTTAGCGGGGGCCCCTACGAGCAGTACTTC
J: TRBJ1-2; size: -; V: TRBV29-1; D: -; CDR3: CSVGGWGHLGYTF; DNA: TGCAGCGTTGGAGGCTGGGGGCATCTTGGCTACACCTTC
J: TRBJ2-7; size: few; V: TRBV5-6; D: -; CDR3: CASSFDPRSSYEQYF; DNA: TGTGCCAGCAGCTTTGACCCGCGTAGCTCCTACGAGCAGTACTTC
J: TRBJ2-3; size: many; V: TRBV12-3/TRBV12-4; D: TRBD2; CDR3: CASSLAGVDFSTDTQYF; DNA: TGTGCCAGCAGCCTAGCGGGAGTGGATTTTAGCACAGATACGCAGTATTTT
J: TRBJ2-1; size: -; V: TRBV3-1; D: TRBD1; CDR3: CASSQSDREYNEQFF; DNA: TGTGCCAGCAGCCAATCGGACAGGGAGTACAATGAGCAGTTCTTC
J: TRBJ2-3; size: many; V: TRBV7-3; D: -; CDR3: CASSLIQGDTQYF; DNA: TGTGCCAGCAGCTTAATCCAGGGTGATACGCAGTATTTT
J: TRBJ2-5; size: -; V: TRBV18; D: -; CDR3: CASSPGSLVETQYF; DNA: TGTGCCAGCTCACCAGGCAGCTTGGTTGAGACCCAGTACTTC
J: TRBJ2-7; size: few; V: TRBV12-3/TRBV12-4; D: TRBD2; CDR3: CASRVTSGSAEQYF; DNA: TGTGCCAGCAGGGTGACTAGCGGGAGTGCCGAGCAGTACTTC
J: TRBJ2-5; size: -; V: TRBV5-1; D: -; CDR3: CASSLGLMETQYF; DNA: TGCGCCAGCAGCTTGGGACTAATGGAGACCCAGTACTTC
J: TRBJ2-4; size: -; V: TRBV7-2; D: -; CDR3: CASSIRLVAGLKNIQYF; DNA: TGTGCCAGCAGCATCCGACTCGTTGCGGGTTTAAAAAACATTCAGTACTTC
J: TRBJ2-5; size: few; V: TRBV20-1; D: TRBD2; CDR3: CSQKWGLAGEGKTQYF; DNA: TGCAGCCAGAAGTGGGGACTAGCGGGAGAGGGAAAGACCCAGTACTTC
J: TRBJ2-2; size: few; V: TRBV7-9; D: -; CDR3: CASSLWAGNTGELFF; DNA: TGTGCCAGCAGCTTATGGGCAGGAAACACCGGGGAGCTGTTTTTT
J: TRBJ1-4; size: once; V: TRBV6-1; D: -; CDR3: CASRAQGPDEKLFF; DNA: TGTGCCAGCAGAGCTCAGGGGCCAGATGAAAAACTGTTTTTT
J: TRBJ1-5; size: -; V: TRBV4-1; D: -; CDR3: CASSADVQNNQPQHF; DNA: TGCGCCAGCAGCGCAGACGTACAAAACAATCAGCCCCAGCATTTT
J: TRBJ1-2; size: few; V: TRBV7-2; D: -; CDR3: CASSSRQPTNYGYTF; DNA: TGTGCCAGCAGCTCCCGACAACCAACTAACTATGGCTACACCTTC
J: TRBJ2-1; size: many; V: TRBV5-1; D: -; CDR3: CASLPGDRNEQFF; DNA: TGCGCCAGCCTTCCAGGGGATAGGAATGAGCAGTTCTTC
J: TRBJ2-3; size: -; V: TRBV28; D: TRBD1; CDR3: CASSEPGQGLTDTQYF; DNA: TGTGCCAGCAGTGAACCGGGACAGGGGCTAACAGATACGCAGTATTTT
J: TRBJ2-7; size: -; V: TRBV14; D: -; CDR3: CASSQLASTYEQYF; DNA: TGTGCCAGCAGCCAACTAGCGAGTACCTACGAGCAGTACTTC
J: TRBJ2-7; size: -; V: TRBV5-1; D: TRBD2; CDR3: CASSPRTSGRDEQYF; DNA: TGCGCCAGCAGCCCAAGGACTAGCGGGAGGGACGAGCAGTACTTC
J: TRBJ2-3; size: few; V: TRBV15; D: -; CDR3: CATSREGPSTDTQYF; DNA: TGTGCCACCAGCAGAGAGGGCCCTAGCACAGATACGCAGTATTTT
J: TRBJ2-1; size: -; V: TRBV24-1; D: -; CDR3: CATSARAWHEQFF; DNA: TGTGCCACCAGTGCCCGGGCTTGGCATGAGCAGTTCTTC
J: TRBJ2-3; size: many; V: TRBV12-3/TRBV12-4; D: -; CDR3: CASSFTSPTDTQYF; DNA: TGTGCCAGCAGTTTTACTAGTCCCACAGATACGCAGTATTTT
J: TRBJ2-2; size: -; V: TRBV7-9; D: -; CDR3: CASSLVSNSGELFF; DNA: TGTGCCAGCAGCTTAGTTTCAAACTCCGGGGAGCTGTTTTTT
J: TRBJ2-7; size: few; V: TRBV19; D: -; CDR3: CATPRLDSEQYF; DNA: TGTGCCACACCGAGGCTGGACAGCGAGCAGTACTTC
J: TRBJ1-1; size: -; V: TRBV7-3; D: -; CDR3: CASSLMRNTEAFF; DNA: TGTGCCAGCAGCTTAATGCGGAACACTGAAGCTTTCTTT
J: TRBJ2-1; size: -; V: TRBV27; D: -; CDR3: CASRKLWGDNEQFF; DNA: TGTGCCAGCAGGAAGTTGTGGGGGGACAATGAGCAGTTCTTC
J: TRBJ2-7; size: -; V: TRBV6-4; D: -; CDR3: CASSATDSATEQYF; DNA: TGTGCCAGCAGTGCCACAGACAGCGCTACGGAGCAGTACTTC
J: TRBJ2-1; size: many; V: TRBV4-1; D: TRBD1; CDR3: CASSHAGTGAYNEQFF; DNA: TGCGCCAGCAGCCACGCCGGGACAGGGGCCTACAATGAGCAGTTCTTC
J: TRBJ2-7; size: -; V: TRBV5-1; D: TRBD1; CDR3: CASSLGVSGQGPYEQYF; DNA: TGCGCCAGCAGCTTGGGGGTCTCGGGACAGGGCCCCTACGAGCAGTACTTC
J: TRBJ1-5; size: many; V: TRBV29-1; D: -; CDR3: CSVGEGGQPQHF; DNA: TGCAGCGTTGGGGAGGGGGGTCAGCCCCAGCATTTT
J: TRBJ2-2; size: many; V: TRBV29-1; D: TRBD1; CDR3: CSVESFEGANTGELFF; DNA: TGCAGCGTTGAATCTTTTGAGGGGGCTAACACCGGGGAGCTGTTTTTT
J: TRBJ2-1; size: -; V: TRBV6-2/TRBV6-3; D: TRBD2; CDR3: CASSQREGSFNEQFF; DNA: TGTGCCAGCAGCCAGCGGGAGGGCTCCTTCAATGAGCAGTTCTTC
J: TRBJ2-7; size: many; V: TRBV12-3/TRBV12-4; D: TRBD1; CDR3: CASSPWTGVVEQYF; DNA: TGTGCCAGCAGCCCTTGGACAGGGGTGGTCGAGCAGTACTTC
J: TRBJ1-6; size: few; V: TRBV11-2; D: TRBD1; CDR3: CASNYGTGNSPLHF; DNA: TGTGCCAGCAACTACGGGACAGGGAATTCACCCCTCCACTTT
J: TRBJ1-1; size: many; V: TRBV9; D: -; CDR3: CASSVGGSASTEAFF; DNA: TGTGCCAGCAGCGTAGGAGGCAGTGCAAGCACTGAAGCTTTCTTT
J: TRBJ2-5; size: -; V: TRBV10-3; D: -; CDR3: CAISDLTGLTETQYF; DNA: TGTGCCATCAGCGACCTTACAGGGTTGACGGAGACCCAGTACTTC
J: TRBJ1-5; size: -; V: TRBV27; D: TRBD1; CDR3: CASSLDRAGGNQPQHF; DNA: TGTGCCAGCAGTTTGGACAGGGCAGGTGGCAATCAGCCCCAGCATTTT
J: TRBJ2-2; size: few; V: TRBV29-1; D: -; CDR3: CSVGEGPGELFF; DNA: TGCAGCGTTGGCGAAGGGCCCGGGGAGCTGTTTTTT
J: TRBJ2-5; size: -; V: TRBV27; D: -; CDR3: CASSEAGTLVEETQYF; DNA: TGTGCCAGCAGCGAGGCCGGGACTCTCGTTGAAGAGACCCAGTACTTC
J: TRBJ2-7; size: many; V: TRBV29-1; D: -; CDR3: CSAAGGGAYEQYF; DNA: TGCAGCGCTGCGGGCGGAGGAGCCTACGAGCAGTACTTC
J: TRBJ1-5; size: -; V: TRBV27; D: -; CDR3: CASSLSPGGPYQPQHF; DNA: TGTGCCAGCAGTTTATCTCCGGGGGGCCCCTATCAGCCCCAGCATTTT
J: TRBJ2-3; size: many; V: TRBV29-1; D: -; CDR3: CSVDPGADTQYF; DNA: TGCAGCGTTGATCCAGGGGCAGATACGCAGTATTTT
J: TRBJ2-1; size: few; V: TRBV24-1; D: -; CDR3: CATSVGYNEQFF; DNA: TGTGCCACCAGTGTCGGTTACAATGAGCAGTTCTTC
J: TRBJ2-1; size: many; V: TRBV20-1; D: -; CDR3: CSARDQGRLTNNEQFF; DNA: TGCAGTGCTAGAGATCAGGGCAGGTTGACGAACAATGAGCAGTTCTTC
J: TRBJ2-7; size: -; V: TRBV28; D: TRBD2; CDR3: CASSFVSGGYYEQYF; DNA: TGTGCCAGCAGTTTCGTTTCGGGGGGGTACTACGAGCAGTACTTC
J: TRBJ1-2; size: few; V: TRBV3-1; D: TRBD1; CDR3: CASSQKDGQGDGYTF; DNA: TGTGCCAGCAGCCAGAAAGACGGACAGGGGGATGGCTACACCTTC